The clone carrying this T cell receptor beta chain was counted many times. With 4 bases removed from V and 2 bases from J, the gap between germline ends came to 17 bases. The CDR3 runs to 17 residues. Looked up from germline, CDR1 is LGHDT and CDR2 is YNNKEL (reference sequence). The record originates from a study of T cells in Graves' hyperthyroidism and ophthalmopathy. RNA transcripts gave rise to amplified TCR beta CDR3 regions. The primer set for the first-round RT-PCR of the TCR CDR3 was HTBI. Each CDR3 protein is one row after TCRdb ran MiXCR on the multiplex PCR reads. Here the sample spans about 360,000 distinct CDR3 sequences, about 13% being singletons. Diagnoses rested on clinical symptoms, serum thyroxine and TRAb, thyroid ultrasound and orbital computed tomography.

The origin of this receptor is a woman under 30 with Graves' hyperthyroidism. Sequenced sample: blood. V usage is TRBV3-1 and J usage is TRBJ2-2; either TRBD1 or TRBD2 may fit D (7 bases each). The CDR3 protein is CASSRFRQGLNTGELFF. DNA of the CDR3: TGTGCCAGCAGCCGCTTTCGACAGGGACTAAACACCGGGGAGCTGTTTTTT.